These 16 T cell receptor beta chains were sequenced from one sample in a study of technical replicates of blood from several donors. Sequencing used immunoSEQ multiplex PCR; TCRdb keeps in-frame clones, though not all of them. The sample shows roughly 48,000 clones, roughly 92% of them seen only once. Sequenced input: PBMCs. Receptors were obtained from a human donor in good health. Some clones in this sample may be carry-over from other donors' samples.

The chain recombines TRBV5-4 with TRBJ2-5; D ambiguous. The germline CDR1 and CDR2 sequences are SGHNT and YYREEE (reference sequence). V gave up 4 bases and J gave up 1 base, with 14 bases separating them. This CDR3 region has 15 residues. Here the CDR3 reads CASSTSRLFQETQYF. The CDR3, as DNA: TGTGCCAGCAGCACGTCGAGACTCTTCCAAGAGACCCAGTACTTC.

This clone was detected only a few times. The chain links TRBV6-5 to TRBJ2-1; the D gene is possibly TRBD2 (5 bases). The germline CDR1 and CDR2 sequences are MNHEY and SVGAGI. The CDR3 has 15 residues. V was trimmed by 6 bases and J by 4 bases, leaving 16 bases between them. In nucleotides, the CDR3 is TGTGCCAGCAGACTGACTGACGGGAAATACAATGAGCAGTTCTTC. This sequence encodes CASRLTDGKYNEQFF.

The rearrangement links TRBV19 to TRBJ2-2; 10 positions agree with TRBD1. J lost 4 bases, V lost 6 bases, and 5 bases had no gene match. The germline CDR1 and CDR2 sequences are LNHDA and SQIVND (reference sequence). The CDR3 runs to 15 residues. CDR3: CASSPWDRGTGELFF. Written as DNA, the CDR3 is TGTGCCAGTAGCCCATGGGACAGGGGCACCGGGGAGCTGTTTTTT.

This clone was recorded once. The V call is TRBV6-5, the J call TRBJ2-7, with TRBD2 identical over 8 bases. Germline loops: CDR1 MNHEY, CDR2 SVGAGI. The CDR3 covers 15 residues. V lost 0 bases to trimming and J lost 2 bases; unmatched junction nucleotides: 3. CDR3 region: CASSYSSGGAYEQYF. CDR3 bases: TGTGCCAGCAGTTACTCATCCGGGGGGGCCTACGAGCAGTACTTC.

The chain carries TRBV4-1 and TRBJ1-2; TRBD1 aligns across 11 bases. Germline V gene data show CDR1 as MGHRA and CDR2 as YSYEKL. The V gene end was trimmed by 6 bases and the J gene end by 4 bases; junction bases not matched to a gene: 7. The CDR3 has 15 residues. The CDR3 sequence: CASRRPGTGGYGYTF. In DNA, the CDR3 is TGCGCCAGCAGGCGCCCCGGGACAGGGGGCTATGGCTACACCTTC.

This rearrangement joins TRBV6-1 to TRBJ2-1, with 13 bases that match TRBD2. After removal of 0 bases from V and 2 bases from J, the junction contained 10 bases not matched to a gene. This CDR3 region has 20 residues. Germline CDR1 reads MNHNS; CDR2 reads SASEGT. CDR3 in amino acids: CASSEARTSGRPNTYNEQFF. The CDR3 bases are TGTGCCAGCAGTGAAGCGCGGACTAGCGGGAGACCCAATACCTACAATGAGCAGTTCTTC.

The rearrangement uses TRBV6-1 and TRBJ1-1; TRBD1 matches 8 bases. The CDR3 has 14 residues. Germline V CDR1 and CDR2: MNHNS, SASEGT. V shed 3 bases and J 6 bases; nucleotides not matched to a gene: 6. The CDR3 DNA sequence: TGTGCCAGCAGTGAGGACAGGGCGCGCTCTGAAGCTTTCTTT. Translated: CASSEDRARSEAFF.

This rearrangement joins TRBV7-6 to TRBJ2-5; 9 bases agree with TRBD2. The CDR3 is 15 residues long. V lost 5 bases to trimming and J lost 5 bases; unmatched junction nucleotides: 9. Germline V gene sequence: CDR1 SGHVS, CDR2 FNYEAQ. The DNA of the CDR3 is TGTGCCAGCAGCAAAATAGCGGGAGTCTTTGAGACCCAGTACTTC. Amino acid sequence: CASSKIAGVFETQYF. Drawing the rest from reference TRBV7-6 and TRBJ2-5, the complete variable domain is GAGVSQSPRYKVTKRGQDVALRCDPISGHVSLYWYRQALGQGPEFLTYFNYEAQQDKSGLPNDRFSAERPEGSISTLTIQRTEQRDSAMYRCASSKIAGVFETQYFGPGTRLLVL.

This clone occurred a few times. The chain couples TRBV4-2 to TRBJ1-4; 10 nucleotides line up with TRBD1. Germline V gene data show CDR1 as LGHNA and CDR2 as YNFKEQ. The ends lost 4 bases at V and 5 bases at J; junction bases unmatched: 7. The CDR3 is 16 amino acids. The CDR3 reads CASSPYLGQGNEKLFF. CDR3 DNA sequence: TGTGCCAGCAGCCCATACCTGGGACAGGGGAATGAAAAACTGTTTTTT.

The chain joins TRBV10-3 to TRBJ2-1; 8 bases fit TRBD2. With V trimmed by 8 bases and J by 7 bases, 7 bases remained unmatched. This CDR3 spans 13 amino acids. Per germline, CDR1 ENHRY and CDR2 SYGVKD. CDR3 DNA: TGTGCCATCGGGTCGGGGGGGCGTAATGAGCAGTTCTTC. Amino acid sequence: CAIGSGGRNEQFF.

V is TRBV7-6 and J is TRBJ2-7; 10 positions agree with TRBD2. The length of the CDR3 is 17 residues. The germline gives CDR1 SGHVS, CDR2 FNYEAQ. The junction had 9 bases not matched to a gene; V was cut back by 3 bases and J by 1 base. The CDR3 DNA is TGTGCCAGCAGCTTCTACACGAGCGGGGGGGATTCCTACGAGCAGTACTTC. It specifies CASSFYTSGGDSYEQYF.

This clone has only a few counts. The V and J genes are TRBV9 and TRBJ1-1; 7 bases are a match to TRBD1. Germline-derived CDR1 and CDR2 are SGDLS and YYNGEE. This CDR3 has 15 residues. J lost 6 bases, V lost 3 bases, and 11 bases had no gene match. The CDR3 loop reads CASSGPGQRVAEAFF. The CDR3 region has the DNA TGTGCCAGCAGCGGCCCGGGACAGCGTGTAGCTGAAGCTTTCTTT. The full variable domain, in which reference TRBV9 and TRBJ1-1 provide the parts outside the CDR3, is DSGVTQTPKHLITATGQRVTLRCSPRSGDLSVYWYQQSLDQGLQFLIQYYNGEERAKGNILERFSAQQFPDLHSELNLSSLELGDSALYFCASSGPGQRVAEAFFGQGTRLTVV.

The chain is built from TRBV4-2 and TRBJ2-6; D possibly corresponds to TRBD1 (6 bases). Per germline, CDR1 LGHNA and CDR2 YNFKEQ. The CDR3 contains 18 residues. Trimming took 4 bases from V and 0 from J, leaving 16 bases between them. The chain's CDR3 is CASSRSEDSASGANVLTF. The CDR3 nucleotides read TGTGCCAGCAGCCGCTCAGAGGACAGCGCCTCTGGGGCCAACGTCCTGACTTTC.

This chain connects TRBV29-1 to TRBJ2-3; D possibly corresponds to TRBD1 (5 bases). In germline, CDR1 is SQVTM, CDR2 ANQGSEA. This CDR3 has 13 amino acids. Trimming removed 3 bases from V and 5 bases from J, with 12 bases in between. The CDR3 here is CSVDIGAGDTQYF. The CDR3 coding sequence is TGCAGCGTTGACATAGGGGCAGGAGATACGCAGTATTTT.

This chain joins TRBV6-5 and TRBJ1-1, with D uncertain. This CDR3 has 15 amino acids. CDR1 and CDR2 (germline): MNHEY, SVGAGI. Between the trimmed V and J ends, which lost 0 bases and 0 bases, there was a span of 8 bases. This chain's CDR3 is CASSYSARMNTEAFF. In DNA form, the CDR3 reads TGTGCCAGCAGTTACTCGGCCAGGATGAACACTGAAGCTTTCTTT.

This clone was observed a few times. V and J are TRBV18 and TRBJ2-6, with D perhaps TRBD1 (5 bases). Per the germline V gene, CDR1 is KGHSH and CDR2 is LQKENI. V dropped 2 bases and J dropped 4 bases, with 18 bases sitting between them. CDR3 length equals 18 residues. The CDR3 DNA reads as TGTGCCAGCTCACCATCGACAGCCAGCTTGTCGGGGGCCAACGTCCTGACTTTC. It specifies CASSPSTASLSGANVLTF.